This entry features one T cell receptor (beta chain) sequence. The antigen this receptor binds is unknown. One base away there is no much larger clone; base qualities are not given. Peripheral blood and lesional scalp punch biopsies were obtained from patients with alopecia areata. PBMCs were separated by density centrifugation and stained for CD3, CD4 and CD8, after which CD4+ and CD8+ T cells were sorted on a FACSAria. Untreated alopecia areata patients were recruited as part of a multicenter biomarker study. In roughly five patients from the biomarker study, the blood CD8+ T cells went through an additional sort into NKG2D-low and NKG2D-high fractions. Trimming removed 4 bases from V and 0 bases from J, leaving 8 bases between the germline ends. From the germline V gene, CDR1 is SQVTM and CDR2 is ANQGSEA. Spanning cysteine to phenylalanine, the CDR3 consists of 13 amino acids. Solely the CDR3 DNA is kept, with 39 bases framed from the first base.

The library relied on the immunoSEQ multiplex PCR assay. For TCR sequencing, RNA was extracted from every sample and reverse transcribed into cDNA to serve as template. First-strand cDNA was synthesized with SuperScript III using a 2:1 mix of oligo-dT and random hexamers. A synthetic immune receptor repertoire was used to measure amplification bias, and any remaining bias was corrected computationally. In the authors' own workflow: Raw reads were preprocessed for error removal, and CDR3 was defined according to IMGT conventions as running from the conserved cysteine to phenylalanine. Clonality was calculated as 1 minus Shannon entropy normalized by log2 of the number of productive unique TCRs. Whether each scalp clone was CD4 or CD8 was inferred by checking scalp TCRbeta sequences against the CD4 and CD8 repertoires from sorted blood. TCRdb carries this immuneACCESS record with in-frame sequences only. Its versions omit some clonotypes, under half of them owing to an unresolved V gene in the studies checked, with the rest unexplained. The V and J calls and the clone size are those of that table, but D and trimming were determined from the DNA. Present in this sample are under 65,000 clones, about 40% of which were seen just once. The ten largest clones represent 45% to 60% of the sample.

The data were obtained in a study of CD8+ T cells in alopecia areata (dated 2018 in TCRdb). Background on the whole study: To study T cell clonal expansion in alopecia areata, the researchers applied high-throughput TCRbeta sequencing to both the C3H/HeJ mouse model and human patients. Scalp tissue and sorted CD4+ and CD8+ peripheral blood T cells from patchy and totalis/universalis alopecia areata patients and from healthy controls were covered by human TCRbeta sequencing. RNA was extracted with the PAXgene miRNA kit for fixed scalp, the miRNeasy kit for PBMCs, and the RNeasy kit for mouse skin. Clonality in the scalp was compared among normal scalp (n=4), patchy alopecia areata scalp (n=8), and alopecia totalis/universalis scalp (n=8). immunoSEQ multiplex PCR using 35 Vbeta forward primers and 13 Jbeta reverse primers was used to amplify TCRbeta CDR3 regions. What the authors observed across the whole study: TCR sequences shared between patients were less clear than in mice, possibly partly because of HLA diversity in the patient population. Compared with normal scalp, lesional scalp had higher clonality and more expanded CD8+ clones, particularly in alopecia totalis/universalis, a pattern that suggests antigenic drive. Resident alphabeta T cells in normal human skin are also sequenced, complicating scalp TCR repertoire analysis, unlike mouse skin dominated by gammadelta T cells.

Sequences were obtained from NKG2D-low CD8+ T cells sorted from blood. What the cell subset or site label conveys for this sample: sorted CD8+ NKG2D-low blood T cells. This sequence uses TRBV29-1 and TRBJ2-3; the D gene is not confidently resolved. The receptor was isolated from a human donor with alopecia areata. The DNA is as follows: TGCAGCGTTGGTCAGTACAGCACAGATACGCAGTATTTT. Its protein product is CSVGQYSTDTQYF.